This TCR beta chain was documented in a study of T-cell reconstitution after alpha-beta-depleted transplantation in children. Findings and limits, study-wide: There were some patients whose high TCRbeta diversity at day 60 came from surviving recipient T cells and thymic progenitors. T-cell numbers and diversity one year post-transplant derived largely from freshly generated T cells. Reported findings indicate that, about two months after transplant, alpha-beta T cells came from several hundred expanded clones, which were derived from non-depleted graft cells.

CDR3 length: 12 residues. V shed 5 bases and J shed 4 bases, with 8 bases lying between them. Looked up from germline, CDR1 is MDHEN and CDR2 is SYDVKM. As it was prepared, the TCRbeta library received unique molecular identifiers. TCRdb redid the calling of the PCR reads with MiXCR, one entry per CDR3 protein. The profile shows some 180,000 distinct CDR3 sequences, approximately 6.3% of them singletons. This clonotype has a count of ten or more. Its antigen is undetermined. Sequencing used PBMCs, obtained before TCRalphabeta/CD19-depleted stem cell transplant. The chain employs TRBV28 and TRBJ1-1; D not certain. The sequence derives from a boy under 10 years old with acute lymphoblastic leukemia, due to receive a stem cell transplant. CDR3 nucleotide sequence: TGTGCCAGCAGTATCCGTACCACTGAAGCTTTCTTT. Encoded protein: CASSIRTTEAFF.